Listed below are T cell receptor beta chains from one sample, sequenced in a study of OX40 agonist ivuxolimab in advanced cancers. Generated by immunoSEQ multiplex PCR, the TCRdb table keeps only in-frame clones and is missing some. The profile shows roughly 72,000 clones, just under 95% of them singletons. Material: CD4+ or CD8+ T cells sorted from blood, obtained in a trial of the OX40 agonist ivuxolimab. All receptors derive from an adult with an advanced solid tumor such as melanoma, head and neck, liver or kidney cancer. The CDR3 runs from the conserved cysteine through the conserved F or W. A D gene is named only where the DNA matches it firmly. Clone size, where shown, is once, few, many, or a class for clones that have expanded.

v_gene: TRBV6-1; abundance: NA; d_gene: NA; len: 15; j_gene: TRBJ1-2; CDR3aa: CASSEGAALGYGYTF; CDR3nt: TGTGCCAGCAGTGAAGGAGCGGCCCTGGGCTATGGCTACACCTTC
v_gene: TRBV7-8; abundance: NA; d_gene: TRBD1; len: 16; j_gene: TRBJ1-2; CDR3aa: CASSLVVGQGAYGYTF; CDR3nt: TGTGCCAGCAGCTTAGTTGTAGGGCAGGGGGCGTATGGCTACACCTTC
v_gene: TRBV19; abundance: NA; d_gene: NA; len: 13; j_gene: TRBJ2-5; CDR3aa: CASSIRPEETQYF; CDR3nt: TGTGCCAGTAGTATTCGGCCGGAAGAGACCCAGTACTTC
v_gene: TRBV7-9; abundance: NA; d_gene: TRBD1; len: 13; j_gene: TRBJ2-1; CDR3aa: CASSGTGGNEQFF; CDR3nt: TGTGCCAGCAGCGGAACAGGGGGGAATGAGCAGTTCTTC
v_gene: TRBV6-1; abundance: NA; d_gene: NA; len: 14; j_gene: TRBJ1-2; CDR3aa: CARSRDRANYGYTF; CDR3nt: TGTGCCAGGTCACGGGACCGAGCTAACTATGGCTACACCTTC
v_gene: TRBV19; abundance: NA; d_gene: NA; len: 14; j_gene: TRBJ1-4; CDR3aa: CASSIPGLYEKLFF; CDR3nt: TGTGCCAGTAGTATACCAGGGTTGTATGAAAAACTGTTTTTT
v_gene: TRBV4-3; abundance: NA; d_gene: NA; len: 17; j_gene: TRBJ1-4; CDR3aa: CASSQDRIRESREKLFF; CDR3nt: TGCGCCAGCAGCCAAGATCGAATCAGGGAGTCTCGGGAAAAACTGTTTTTT
v_gene: TRBV2; abundance: NA; d_gene: TRBD1; len: 15; j_gene: TRBJ2-7; CDR3aa: CASSQLGQDSYEQYF; CDR3nt: TGTGCCAGCAGTCAACTGGGACAGGACTCCTACGAGCAGTACTTC
v_gene: TRBV19; abundance: once; d_gene: TRBD2; len: 18; j_gene: TRBJ2-3; CDR3aa: CASTLKPNSGPWTDTQYF; CDR3nt: TGTGCCAGTACCCTAAAGCCCAATAGCGGGCCGTGGACAGATACGCAGTATTTT
v_gene: TRBV7-2; abundance: NA; d_gene: NA; len: 13; j_gene: TRBJ1-2; CDR3aa: CASSLLLNYGYTF; CDR3nt: TGTGCCAGCAGCTTATTGCTAAACTATGGCTACACCTTC
v_gene: TRBV6-5; abundance: NA; d_gene: NA; len: 13; j_gene: TRBJ1-1; CDR3aa: CASSYSGGDEAFF; CDR3nt: TGTGCCAGCAGTTACTCAGGAGGAGATGAAGCTTTCTTT
v_gene: TRBV7-9; abundance: NA; d_gene: TRBD1; len: 16; j_gene: TRBJ2-2; CDR3aa: CASSSPRDRDTGELFF; CDR3nt: TGTGCCAGCAGCTCACCCCGGGACAGGGACACCGGGGAGCTGTTTTTT
v_gene: TRBV9; abundance: once; d_gene: TRBD2; len: 16; j_gene: TRBJ2-5; CDR3aa: CASSGLAGGYQETQYF; CDR3nt: TGTGCCAGCAGCGGGCTAGCGGGCGGGTACCAAGAGACCCAGTACTTC
v_gene: TRBV7-8; abundance: NA; d_gene: NA; len: 12; j_gene: TRBJ1-5; CDR3aa: CASSLGGQPQHF; CDR3nt: TGTGCCAGCAGCTTAGGAGGTCAGCCCCAGCATTTT
v_gene: TRBV7-7; abundance: once; d_gene: NA; len: 13; j_gene: TRBJ2-2; CDR3aa: CASSFSNTGELFF; CDR3nt: TGTGCCAGCAGTTTTTCGAACACCGGGGAGCTGTTTTTT
v_gene: TRBV6-1; abundance: NA; d_gene: TRBD1; len: 17; j_gene: TRBJ2-3; CDR3aa: CASSEKVWTGSTDTQYF; CDR3nt: TGTGCCAGCAGTGAAAAGGTGTGGACAGGGAGCACAGATACGCAGTATTTT
v_gene: TRBV7-6; abundance: NA; d_gene: TRBD1; len: 17; j_gene: TRBJ1-1; CDR3aa: CASSSNPGQGQNTEAFF; CDR3nt: TGTGCCAGCAGCTCGAACCCGGGACAGGGGCAGAACACTGAAGCTTTCTTT
v_gene: TRBV4-1; abundance: NA; d_gene: NA; len: 15; j_gene: TRBJ1-1; CDR3aa: CASSQEGGADTEAFF; CDR3nt: TGCGCCAGCAGCCAAGAAGGCGGGGCGGACACTGAAGCTTTCTTT
v_gene: TRBV11-3; abundance: NA; d_gene: NA; len: 12; j_gene: TRBJ1-1; CDR3aa: CASSHGGAEAFF; CDR3nt: TGTGCCAGCAGCCACGGGGGGGCGGAAGCTTTCTTT
v_gene: TRBV27; abundance: NA; d_gene: NA; len: 16; j_gene: TRBJ2-7; CDR3aa: CASSGKSGLIPYEQYF; CDR3nt: TGTGCCAGCAGTGGAAAAAGCGGGTTAATCCCCTACGAGCAGTACTTC
v_gene: TRBV19; abundance: NA; d_gene: TRBD1; len: 14; j_gene: TRBJ1-1; CDR3aa: CASSPGQPNTEAFF; CDR3nt: TGTGCCAGTAGCCCGGGACAGCCGAACACTGAAGCTTTCTTT
v_gene: TRBV6-6; abundance: NA; d_gene: TRBD2; len: 13; j_gene: TRBJ2-1; CDR3aa: CASTERGGVEQFF; CDR3nt: TGTGCCAGCACTGAGCGGGGGGGGGTTGAGCAGTTCTTC
v_gene: TRBV4-3; abundance: NA; d_gene: NA; len: 11; j_gene: TRBJ1-4; CDR3aa: CASGPPEKLFF; CDR3nt: TGCGCCAGCGGCCCACCAGAAAAACTGTTTTTT
v_gene: TRBV28; abundance: NA; d_gene: TRBD2; len: 15; j_gene: TRBJ2-7; CDR3aa: CASSFGWREIYEQYF; CDR3nt: TGTGCCAGCAGTTTCGGATGGCGGGAGATCTACGAGCAGTACTTC
v_gene: TRBV11-2; abundance: NA; d_gene: NA; len: 13; j_gene: TRBJ2-1; CDR3aa: CASSILYYNEQFF; CDR3nt: TGTGCCAGCAGCATCCTATATTACAATGAGCAGTTCTTC
v_gene: TRBV15; abundance: NA; d_gene: NA; len: 15; j_gene: TRBJ1-1; CDR3aa: CATSRDRGGGTEAFF; CDR3nt: TGTGCCACCAGCAGAGATAGGGGAGGCGGGACTGAAGCTTTCTTT
v_gene: TRBV27; abundance: NA; d_gene: NA; len: 14; j_gene: TRBJ2-7; CDR3aa: CASSWGDRPYEQYF; CDR3nt: TGTGCCAGCAGCTGGGGGGACCGCCCCTACGAGCAGTACTTC
v_gene: TRBV7-2; abundance: NA; d_gene: NA; len: 13; j_gene: TRBJ1-5; CDR3aa: CASSLGWNQPQHF; CDR3nt: TGTGCCAGCAGCTTAGGGTGGAATCAGCCCCAGCATTTT